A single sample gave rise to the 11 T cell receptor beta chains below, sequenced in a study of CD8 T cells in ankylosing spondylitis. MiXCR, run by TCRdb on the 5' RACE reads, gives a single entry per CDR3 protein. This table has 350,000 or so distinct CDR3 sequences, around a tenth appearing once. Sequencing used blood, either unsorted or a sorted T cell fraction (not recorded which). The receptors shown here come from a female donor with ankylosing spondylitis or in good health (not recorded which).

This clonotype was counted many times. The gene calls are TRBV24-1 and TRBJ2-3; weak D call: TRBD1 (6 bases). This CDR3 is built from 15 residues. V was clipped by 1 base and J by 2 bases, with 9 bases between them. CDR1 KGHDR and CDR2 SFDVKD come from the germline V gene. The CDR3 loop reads CATSDFGTHTDTQYF. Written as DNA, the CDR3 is TGTGCCACCAGTGATTTCGGGACACACACAGATACGCAGTATTTT.

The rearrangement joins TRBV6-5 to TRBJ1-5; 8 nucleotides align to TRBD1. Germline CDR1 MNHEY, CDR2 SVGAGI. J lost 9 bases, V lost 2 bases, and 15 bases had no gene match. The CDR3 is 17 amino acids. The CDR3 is CASSYRGRGQASGPQHF. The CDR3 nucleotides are TGTGCCAGCAGTTACCGAGGCCGGGGACAGGCTAGCGGGCCCCAGCATTTT.

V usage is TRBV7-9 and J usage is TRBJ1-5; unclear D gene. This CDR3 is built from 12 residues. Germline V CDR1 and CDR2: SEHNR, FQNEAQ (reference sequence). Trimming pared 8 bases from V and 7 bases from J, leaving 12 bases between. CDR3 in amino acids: CASASSNQPQHF. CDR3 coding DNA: TGTGCCAGCGCCAGTTCTAACCAGCCCCAGCATTTT.

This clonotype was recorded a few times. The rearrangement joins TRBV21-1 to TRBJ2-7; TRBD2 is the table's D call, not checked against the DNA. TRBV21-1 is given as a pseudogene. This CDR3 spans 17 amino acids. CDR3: CASSKIARVGFSYEQYF. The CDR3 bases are TGTGCCAGCAGCAAAATAGCGCGGGTAGGCTTTTCCTACGAGCAGTACTTC.

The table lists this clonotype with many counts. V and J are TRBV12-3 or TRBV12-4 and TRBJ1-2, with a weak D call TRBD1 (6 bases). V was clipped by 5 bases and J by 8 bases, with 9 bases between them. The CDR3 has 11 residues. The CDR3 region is CASSPGEGYTF. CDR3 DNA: TGTGCCAGCAGTCCAGGGGAGGGCTACACCTTC.

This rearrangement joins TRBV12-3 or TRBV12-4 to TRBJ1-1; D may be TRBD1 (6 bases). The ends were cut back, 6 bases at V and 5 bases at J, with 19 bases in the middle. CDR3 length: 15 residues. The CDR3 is CASSEPRGGGTEAFF. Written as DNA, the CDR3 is TGTGCCAGCAGCGAACCCAGGGGAGGAGGGACTGAAGCTTTCTTT.

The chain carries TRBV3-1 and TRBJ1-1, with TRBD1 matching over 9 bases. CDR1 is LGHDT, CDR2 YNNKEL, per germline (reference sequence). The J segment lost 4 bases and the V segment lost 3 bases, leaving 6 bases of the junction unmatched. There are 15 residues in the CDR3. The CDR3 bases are TGTGCCAGCAGCCATATGGGACAGGGCAGCACTGAAGCTTTCTTT. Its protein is CASSHMGQGSTEAFF.

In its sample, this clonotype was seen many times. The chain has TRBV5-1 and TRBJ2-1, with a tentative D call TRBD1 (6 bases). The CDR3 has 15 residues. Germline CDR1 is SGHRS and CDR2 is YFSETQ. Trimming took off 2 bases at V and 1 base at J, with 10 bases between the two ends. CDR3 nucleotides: TGCGCCAGCAGCTTTTTGGACAGTTCCTACAATGAGCAGTTCTTC. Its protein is CASSFLDSSYNEQFF.

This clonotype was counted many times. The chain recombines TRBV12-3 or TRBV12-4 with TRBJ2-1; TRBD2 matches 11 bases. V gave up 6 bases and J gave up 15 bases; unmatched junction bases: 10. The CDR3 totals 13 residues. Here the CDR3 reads CASSPVTSGSLFF. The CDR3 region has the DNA TGTGCCAGCAGCCCAGTTACTAGCGGGAGCTTGTTCTTC.

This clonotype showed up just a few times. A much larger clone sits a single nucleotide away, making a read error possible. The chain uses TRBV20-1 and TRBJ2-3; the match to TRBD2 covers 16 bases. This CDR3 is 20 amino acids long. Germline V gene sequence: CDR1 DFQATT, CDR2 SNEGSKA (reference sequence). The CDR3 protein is CCARTGLAGGPVYKTDTQYF. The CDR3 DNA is TGCTGTGCTAGAACGGGACTAGCGGGAGGGCCCGTCTATAAGACAGATACGCAGTATTTT.

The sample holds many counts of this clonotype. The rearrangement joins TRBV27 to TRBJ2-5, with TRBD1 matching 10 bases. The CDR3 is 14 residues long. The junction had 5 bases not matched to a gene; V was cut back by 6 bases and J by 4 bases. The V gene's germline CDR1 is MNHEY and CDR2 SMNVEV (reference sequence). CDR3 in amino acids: CASSGDRGSETQYF. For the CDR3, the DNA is TGTGCCAGCAGCGGGGACAGGGGATCAGAGACCCAGTACTTC.